The rows below give T cell receptor beta chains drawn from one sample of a study of T cells expressing NK-cell markers. For each CDR3 protein, TCRdb gives one entry from its re-call of the 5' RACE reads, without DNA. The ten top clones account for approximately 3.6%, within a sample of 450,000 to 600,000 distinct CDR3 sequences. Sequencing was done on a sample of blood T cells: a sorted CD56 or NKG2C T cell subset, CD4+ or CD8+ T cells, or bulk PBMC T cells (not recorded which). Receptors originate from a man aged 18 to 29 in good health. Both conserved end residues are part of each CDR3.

V,J,CDR3
TRBV20-1,TRBJ2-3,CSARGRGNTQYF
TRBV25-1,TRBJ2-1,CASSELARQFF
TRBV11-2,TRBJ2-1,CASSLRLVSISYNEQFF
TRBV29-1,TRBJ2-7,CSVVGWEGEQYF
TRBV5-1,TRBJ1-1,CASSSATWTVEAFF
TRBV6-1,TRBJ2-3,CASALQGQSGRDTQYF
TRBV20-1,TRBJ1-1,CSAFRDRGVGNTEAFF
TRBV9,TRBJ2-3,CASSPPGQGLSDTQYF
TRBV5-1,TRBJ1-1,CASSSPDGPNTEAFF
TRBV29-1,TRBJ2-1,CGTSGTASLSPSTYNEQFF
TRBV24-1,TRBJ2-1,CATSGLAPMDEQFF
TRBV28,TRBJ1-6,CASSFRSASPLHF
TRBV4-3,TRBJ2-7,CASSQDDKGSSYEQYF
TRBV3-1,TRBJ2-5,CASTLSLIAGVLSQETQYF
TRBV7-9,TRBJ2-2,CANRPIERTGELFF
TRBV27,TRBJ2-7,CASGSRDMTEGEQYF
TRBV7-6,TRBJ2-1,CASSYTGQYNEQFF
TRBV10-3,TRBJ2-6,CAISDAVNVKITGGNVLTF
TRBV11-2,TRBJ2-1,CASSLGGRRTNEQFF
TRBV11-2,TRBJ2-4,CASSLDRNRIAKNIQYF
TRBV3-1,TRBJ2-1,CASSHEGQISYNEQFF
TRBV12-3/TRBV12-4,TRBJ1-5,CASSLAQKNQPQHF
TRBV12-3/TRBV12-4,TRBJ2-1,CASTAGLHNEQFF
TRBV4-1,TRBJ2-6,CASRYPGESGANVLTF
TRBV6-1,TRBJ2-5,CASRPGLAHVETQYF
TRBV4-2,TRBJ2-3,CASSQLGSTDTQYF
TRBV12-3/TRBV12-4,TRBJ2-4,CASSPGSPKNIQYF
TRBV10-1,TRBJ2-2,CASSELAGGFGGELFF
TRBV12-3/TRBV12-4,TRBJ2-1,CASSKGTSGTSYNEQFF
TRBV12-3/TRBV12-4,TRBJ2-5,CASTKGLIKGETQYF
TRBV5-5,TRBJ2-3,CASGLAAGDTQYF
TRBV20-1,TRBJ2-2,CGQGRSNTGELFF
TRBV14,TRBJ2-1,CASSQDWRVTSGPHNEQFF
TRBV13,TRBJ1-1,CASSIDSFPRVTEAFF
TRBV3-1,TRBJ2-3,CASRSRALPTDTQYF
TRBV20-1,TRBJ2-2,CSATTVTGELFF
TRBV11-2,TRBJ2-5,CASSPSGKDQETQYF
TRBV6-5,TRBJ2-7,CASSYGSVGYEQYF
TRBV5-1,TRBJ1-2,CASSDIDRGGYTF
TRBV20-1,TRBJ2-1,CSARGGADYNEQFF
TRBV20-1,TRBJ2-3,CSATLAGVADTQYF
TRBV15,TRBJ2-1,CATSRTSAGPYNEQFF
TRBV12-3/TRBV12-4,TRBJ2-2,CASSSRGTRFPGELFF
TRBV6-1,TRBJ2-7,CASRVIGIGEQYF
TRBV5-1,TRBJ1-6,CASSPATGVTLHF
TRBV4-1,TRBJ1-3,CASSQLVGGNTIYF
TRBV6-6,TRBJ2-3,CASAKLGQGAHTQYF
TRBV10-3,TRBJ2-7,CAISESTSGSYEQYF
TRBV4-2,TRBJ2-1,CASSHSETGSAAEQFF
TRBV4-3,TRBJ2-6,CASRSGSSGANVLTF
TRBV12-3/TRBV12-4,TRBJ2-5,CASSSGPKPETQYF
TRBV20-1,TRBJ2-2,CSARDPGTSAGELFF
TRBV7-9,TRBJ2-1,CASSSQGGLREQFF
TRBV4-2,TRBJ2-1,CASSQAYRTGLNEQFF
TRBV4-3,TRBJ2-1,CASSPRGWDNEQFF
TRBV7-8,TRBJ2-1,CASSPRTGDGNEQFF
TRBV20-1,TRBJ2-3,CSADQRAKSTDTQYF
TRBV4-1,TRBJ2-2,CASRPPGRTGELFF
TRBV20-1,TRBJ2-5,CSAPTPTRLAEETQYF
TRBV10-1,TRBJ2-3,CASSEGRPDDTQYF